These 24 T cell receptor beta chains were all obtained from the same sample, sequenced in a study of CD8 T cells in ankylosing spondylitis. Findings and caveats of the study: Apparently characteristic of ankylosing spondylitis blood was a TCR beta motif (eight highly homologous variants).

TCRdb analysed the 5' RACE reads with MiXCR anew, one entry per CDR3 protein. The top ten hold about 1% of the sample, which has fewer than 500,000 distinct CDR3 sequences, 20% to 30% seen once. Their antigens are not known. The sequencing input was blood, either unsorted or a sorted T cell fraction (not recorded which). These receptors were taken from a male donor with ankylosing spondylitis.

A few counts support this clonotype. The chain has TRBV7-9 and TRBJ2-1, with 10 bases matching TRBD1. V dropped 5 bases and J dropped 8; count of bases not matched to a gene: 9. Germline V gene lookup returns CDR1 SEHNR and CDR2 FQNEAQ (reference sequence). The CDR3 runs 15 residues. The CDR3 sequence: CASSIGTGAFDEQFF. The CDR3 bases are TGTGCCAGCAGCATTGGGACAGGGGCGTTCGATGAGCAGTTCTTC.

The rearrangement uses TRBV3-1 and TRBJ1-3; TRBD1 agrees at 7 bases. CDR1 and CDR2 from the germline V gene are LGHDT and YNNKEL (reference sequence). The junction had 8 bases not matched to a gene; V was cut back by 4 bases and J by 2 bases. CDR3 size: 16 residues. In DNA form, the CDR3 reads TGTGCCAGCAGCCTGAGGGGGCGAACAACTGGAAACACCATATATTTT. It translates to CASSLRGRTTGNTIYF.

This clonotype came up a few times. Here the CDR3 reads CASSVALIGYEQYF. The CDR3 region has the DNA TGTGCCAGCAGCGTAGCTCTCATAGGGTACGAGCAGTACTTC. This sequence joins TRBV9 and TRBJ2-7; no definite D call. The CDR3 contains 14 residues. Trimming removed 0 bases from V and 4 bases from J, with 11 bases in between. In germline, CDR1 is SGDLS, CDR2 YYNGEE. The full variable domain, with the rest looked up from reference TRBV9 and TRBJ2-7, is DSGVTQTPKHLITATGQRVTLRCSPRSGDLSVYWYQQSLDQGLQFLIQYYNGEERAKGNILERFSAQQFPDLHSELNLSSLELGDSALYFCASSVALIGYEQYFGPGTRLTVT.

As DNA, the CDR3 is TGTGCCAGCAGCCAAGCAGGGCAGGGGGGGGCCCACACCTTC. As protein: CASSQAGQGGAHTF. The chain employs TRBV3-1 and TRBJ1-2; 7 bases are shared with TRBD1. Germline CDR1 is LGHDT and CDR2 is YNNKEL (reference sequence). V shed 1 base, J shed 12 bases, and the junction held 11 bases outside the gene matches. This CDR3 has 14 amino acids. The full variable domain, in which reference TRBV3-1 and TRBJ1-2 provide the parts outside the CDR3, is DTAVSQTPKYLVTQMGNDKSIKCEQNLGHDTMYWYKQDSKKFLKIMFSYNNKELIINETVPNRFSPKSPDKAHLNLHINSLELGDSAVYFCASSQAGQGGAHTFGSGTRLTVV.

This clonotype appeared a single time. The V gene is TRBV3-1, the J gene TRBJ1-4; 10 nucleotides agree with TRBD1. With V trimmed by 3 bases and J by 5 bases, 3 bases remained unmatched. Germline V gives CDR1 LGHDT, CDR2 YNNKEL (reference sequence). The CDR3 length is 15 residues. The CDR3 coding sequence is TGTGCCAGCAGCCATCGGACAGGGGGAAATGAAAAACTGTTTTTT. It codes for CASSHRTGGNEKLFF.

This clonotype was detected only a few times. The chain is built from TRBV7-8 and TRBJ2-3; 12 nucleotides line up with TRBD2. V lost 5 bases to trimming and J lost 5 bases; unmatched junction nucleotides: 8. The CDR3 has 16 residues. The V gene's germline CDR1 is SGHVS and CDR2 FQNEAQ. For the CDR3, the DNA is TGTGCCAGCAGCCGCCCTAGCGGGAGGGCAGAAGATACGCAGTATTTT. Translation gives CASSRPSGRAEDTQYF. The full variable domain, rest sourced from reference TRBV7-8 and TRBJ2-3, is GAGVSQSPRYKVAKRGQDVALRCDPISGHVSLFWYQQALGQGPEFLTYFQNEAQLDKSGLPSDRFFAERPEGSVSTLKIQRTQQEDSAVYLCASSRPSGRAEDTQYFGPGTRLTVL.

This clonotype has only a few counts. CDR3 DNA sequence: TGCAGCGTAGAAAACGTAGCGGGAGGGAACAATGAGCAGTTCTTC. This codes for CSVENVAGGNNEQFF. V is TRBV29-1 and J is TRBJ2-1, with 11 nucleotides matching TRBD2. CDR3 size: 15 residues. Per germline, CDR1 SQVTM and CDR2 ANQGSEA. The ends lost 6 bases at V and 5 bases at J; junction bases unmatched: 9.

This clonotype was counted only a few times. The chain has TRBV6-2 or TRBV6-3 and TRBJ2-7; D is uncertain. This CDR3 has 12 residues. Per the germline V gene, CDR1 is MNHEY and CDR2 is SVGEGT. Deletions cut 8 bases from V and 3 bases from J, with 11 bases between. As DNA, the CDR3 is TGTGCCAGCCGGCCCCCTCTCTACGAGCAGTACGTC. Protein sequence: CASRPPLYEQYV.

The sample holds a few counts of this clonotype. The CDR3 protein is CASTLDPGWTGDSPLHF. The CDR3 DNA reads TGTGCCAGCACCCTTGACCCCGGGTGGACAGGGGATTCACCCCTCCACTTT. This chain joins TRBV12-3 or TRBV12-4 and TRBJ1-6; 9 nucleotides agree with TRBD1. There are 17 residues in the CDR3. V shed 7 bases, J shed 8 bases, and the junction held 15 bases outside the gene matches.

This clonotype came up a few times. This chain connects TRBV20-1 to TRBJ2-1, with D perhaps matching TRBD2 (6 bases). The CDR3 consists of 14 residues. Trimming took 4 bases from V and 5 from J, leaving 15 bases between them. Germline CDR1 is DFQATT and CDR2 is SNEGSKA (reference sequence). CDR3 in DNA: TGCAGTGCTATCGGTTGGCGGGACGACAATGAGCAGTTCTTC. Its translation: CSAIGWRDDNEQFF.

J is TRBJ2-5 and V is TRBV10-3, with 14 bases fitting TRBD2. The V gene end was trimmed by 6 bases and the J gene end by 5 bases; junction bases not matched to a gene: 5. This CDR3 spans 15 amino acids. CDR1 is ENHRY and CDR2 is SYGVKD in the germline V gene. The CDR3 protein is CAISPGLAGDETQYF. The CDR3 DNA follows: TGTGCCATCAGCCCGGGACTAGCGGGAGATGAGACCCAGTACTTC.

This clonotype was seen a handful of times. CDR3 in amino acids: CAGAVITYNSPLHF. CDR3 nucleotide sequence: TGTGCCGGAGCGGTTATCACCTATAATTCACCCCTCCACTTT. The V call is TRBV7-9, the J call TRBJ1-6, with D unresolved. V was shortened by 11 bases and J by 2 bases, with 13 bases between the two germline ends. In germline, CDR1 is SEHNR, CDR2 FQNEAQ (reference sequence). The CDR3 extends over 14 amino acids.

This clonotype was seen at least ten times. The chain couples TRBV12-3 or TRBV12-4 to TRBJ1-5; 7 bases map to TRBD1. CDR3 length: 12 residues. Trimming cost V 6 bases and J 6 bases; bases outside gene matches: 2. Here the CDR3 reads CASSRGGQPQHF. In DNA, the CDR3 is TGTGCCAGCAGCAGGGGGGGTCAGCCCCAGCATTTT.

The J gene is TRBJ2-7, the V gene TRBV20-1; possible D gene TRBD2, 5 bases. The V and J ends lost 0 bases and 2 bases respectively, with 8 bases between them. Germline V lookup: CDR1 DFQATT, CDR2 SNEGSKA (reference sequence). The CDR3 spans 13 residues. The CDR3 nucleotides are TGCAGTGCTAGAGACACACTAGCCTACGAGCAGTACTTC. Protein: CSARDTLAYEQYF.

This clonotype has a handful of counts. V and J are TRBV7-9 and TRBJ2-1; TRBD1 matches 8 bases. The CDR3 loop spans 15 amino acids. The V gene end was trimmed by 4 bases and the J gene end by 8 bases; junction bases not matched to a gene: 10. Germline V CDR1 and CDR2: SEHNR, FQNEAQ (reference sequence). The chain's CDR3 is CASSSGQVLFDEQFF. The CDR3 DNA is TGTGCCAGCAGCTCGGGACAGGTCCTTTTTGATGAGCAGTTCTTC.

The chain employs TRBV11-1 and TRBJ2-1, with D possibly being TRBD1 or TRBD2 (5 bases each). Germline-derived CDR1 and CDR2 are SGHAT and FQDESV (reference sequence). CDR3 size: 20 residues. V was shortened by 0 bases and J by 6 bases, with 27 bases between the two germline ends. The CDR3 sequence: CASSLAALTKDNRTGNEQFF. The CDR3 coding sequence is TGTGCCAGCAGCTTAGCAGCCCTAACGAAGGACAACCGGACTGGCAATGAGCAGTTCTTC.

The chain carries TRBV5-1 and TRBJ1-1; 9 bases map to TRBD1. After removal of 0 bases from V and 1 base from J, the junction contained 4 bases not matched to a gene. Germline CDR1 reads SGHRS; CDR2 reads YFSETQ. CDR3 size: 16 residues. The CDR3 region is CASSLDRGLGNTEAFF. The CDR3 DNA is TGCGCCAGCAGCTTGGACAGGGGGCTAGGGAACACTGAAGCTTTCTTT.

This rearrangement joins TRBV29-1 to TRBJ1-1, with TRBD1 matching 8 bases. V was clipped by 7 bases and J by 5 bases; unmatched bases: 9. Germline CDR1 is SQVTM and CDR2 is ANQGSEA. This CDR3 spans 13 amino acids. In DNA form, the CDR3 reads TGCAGCGCCTTCGGACAGGGTTGGACTGAAGCTTTCTTT. This sequence encodes CSAFGQGWTEAFF.

Comments on this clonotype: A read error is possible here, since a much larger clone lies one base away. The rearrangement uses TRBV20-1 and TRBJ2-7, with 13 positions matching TRBD2. The CDR3 has 17 residues. The V gene's germline CDR1 is DFQATT and CDR2 SNEGSKA (reference sequence). The CDR3 protein is CCASLAGGPVISYEQYF. As DNA, the CDR3 is TGCTGTGCTTCACTAGCGGGAGGGCCAGTCATTTCGTACGAGCAGTACTTC.

This clonotype was found a few times. The chain couples TRBV7-9 to TRBJ2-1, with D possibly matching TRBD1 (5 bases). Germline V gives CDR1 SEHNR, CDR2 FQNEAQ (reference sequence). The CDR3 runs 14 residues. Trimming pared 7 bases from V and 4 bases from J, leaving 14 bases between. The CDR3 coding sequence is TGTGCCAGCACCCCTGGGGCTACTTACAATGAGCAGTTCTTC. Protein sequence: CASTPGATYNEQFF.

This clonotype appeared a few times. The J gene is TRBJ2-1, the V gene TRBV5-5; no reliable D call. Germline values: CDR1 SGHKS, CDR2 YYEKEE (reference sequence). CDR3 size: 13 residues. The V gene lost 5 bases and the J gene lost 7 bases, with 13 bases spanning the gap. The CDR3 bases are TGTGCCAGCAGAAAGGTGACCAGTAATGAGCAGTTCTTC. Protein sequence: CASRKVTSNEQFF.

This clonotype has just a few counts. The V call is TRBV5-6, the J call TRBJ1-1; 7 bases map to TRBD1. The germline CDR1 and CDR2 sequences are SGHDT and YYEEEE. The junction had 14 bases not matched to a gene; V was cut back by 1 base and J by 2 bases. The CDR3 extends over 18 amino acids. CDR3 sequence (DNA): TGTGCCAGCAGCTTGTGGGGGATTGAGGGGGACAGAAACACTGAAGCTTTCTTT. Its translation: CASSLWGIEGDRNTEAFF.

V and J are TRBV12-3 or TRBV12-4 and TRBJ1-6; tentatively, D is TRBD1 (5 bases). V was pared by 5 bases and J by 1 base, with 9 bases between. The CDR3 extends over 15 amino acids. The CDR3: CASSLRESYNSPLHF. The DNA for the CDR3 is TGTGCCAGCAGTCTCAGGGAATCCTATAATTCACCCCTCCACTTT.

This clonotype was detected many times. CDR3 bases: TGTGCCAGCAGCCCCGTCACAGATACGCAGTATTTT. It translates to CASSPVTDTQYF. The chain uses TRBV11-2 and TRBJ2-3; D call uncertain. The CDR3 has 12 residues. Germline CDR1 is SGHAT and CDR2 is FQNNGV. V shed 5 bases and J shed 2 bases, with 5 bases lying between them. Based on the CDR3 plus reference TRBV11-2 and TRBJ2-3, the full variable domain is EAGVAQSPRYKIIEKRQSVAFWCNPISGHATLYWYQQILGQGPKLLIQFQNNGVVDDSQLPKDRFSAERLKGVDSTLKIQPAKLEDSAVYLCASSPVTDTQYFGPGTRLTVL.